This T cell receptor (beta chain) appears in the sequencing data of a study of shared clonotypes between healthy human individuals (dated by TCRdb to 2018 to 2020). As for the study more broadly: A few men and a couple of women, aged 18 to 49 years, made up the cohort. To estimate repertoire size and how much clonotypes are shared between individuals, the study performed deep sequencing of blood TCR repertoires from roughly five healthy adults. To increase sequencing depth and limit assay-specific biases, different laboratories used diverse techniques to prepare libraries and sequence TCR repertoires. For each donor, CD4 naive and CD4 memory were each run on three plates, CD8 naive on two plates, and CD8 memory on one plate. Per donor, leukapheresis produced somewhere between about 0.85 and 10 billion PBMCs. Here is what the overall study found, with its caveats: Incomplete sequencing was indicated by rarefaction of sorted-subset datasets, despite the large sequencing depth. Because the study included a small number of donors, the genetic and exposure-history diversity represented was limited. Sampling was restricted to blood, and TCR repertoires in tissues likely differ from the TCR repertoires found in blood. Pairwise subsampling indicated that sequencing depth was expected to affect the degree of clonotype sharing among donors. Compared with non-shared clonotypes, clonotypes shared by all four sorted-subset donors had higher generation probabilities. When several donors were compared, the shared fraction of clonotypes was around 5% for naive CD4, around 3.5% for naive CD8, more than 2% for memory CD4, and 0.35% to 0.4% for memory CD8. Naive subsets generally had larger estimated clonotype richness than memory subsets.

From the cysteine through the phenylalanine, the CDR3 covers 14 amino acids. Only CDR3 DNA is held: 42 bases, read in frame from base 1. V and J are truncated by 8 bases and 4 bases respectively, leaving an intervening sequence of 17 bases. In the germline V gene, CDR1 corresponds to MNHNS and CDR2 to SASEGT. Healthy HIV-negative adults with no recently reported acute infections or vaccinations were included as donors. Every donor was a Caucasian adult residing in Nashville, Tennessee, USA. CD4+ T cells were enriched through magnetic negative selection, after which naive cells were positively selected on CD45RA and the remaining negative fraction served as the memory subset. After blood collection by leukapheresis, PBMCs were isolated using Ficoll-Histopaque density gradient centrifugation and then cryopreserved in the vapor phase of liquid nitrogen. Analytical flow cytometry was used to check the purity and quantity of each magnetically sorted T cell population. Genomic DNA was isolated from every sorted fraction and measured by UV absorbance on a Nanodrop 2000c.

A word on this clone: There is no known antigen for this receptor. One base away there is no much larger clone; base qualities are not given.

TCR CDR3 regions were amplified from genomic DNA by multiplex PCR using the deep immunoSEQ assay. Genomic DNA extracted from each cell subset was distributed evenly over all wells of several immunoSEQ 96-well plates, and each plate served as one replicate. Each replicate PCR for sorted subsets received roughly 0.2 ug genomic DNA, equal to about 30,000 T cell genomes. Purified libraries were quantified with a Qubit 3.0 fluorometer, sized on a Bioanalyzer 2100, and re-quantified with the KAPA Library Quantification kit. Each immunoSEQ 96-well plate was sequenced on its own single-read 150-cycle Illumina NextSeq 550 flow cell. The paper's data handling went like this. Because only junctional sequences without quality scores were contained in the immunoSEQ output, filtering matching that applied to full-length reads could not be performed. Sequences were annotated with PyIR, a Python wrapper for IgBLAST v1.9, using IMGT germline references to assign V/J genes and CDR3. Reads were removed for weak V/J assignments (E-value above 1e-6), missing CDR3, stop codons, out-of-frame junctions, or ambiguous translated residues. V3J clonotypes were defined by identical inferred V gene, J gene, and CDR3 amino acid sequence. Percentage overlap between repertoires was calculated by dividing the number of shared unique clonotypes by the size of the smaller repertoire. Repertoire richness was assessed with RTK rarefaction, the Chao1 estimator, and Recon v2.1 estimates of unobserved clonotypes. Generation probabilities were computed with OLGA for all TCRbeta clonotypes obtained by the gDNA method from four donors. In its TCRdb copy, this immuneACCESS table keeps in-frame sequences only and misses some clones. Where compared with another copy, unresolved V genes explain less than half of these, and the others have no known cause. V, J and clone size derive from that table, while D and trimming were established from the DNA sequence. This sample holds over a million clones; under 80% were observed only once. The ten largest clones take up over 1.3% of the sample.

Here the chain combines TRBV6-1 and TRBJ1-2; possibly the D gene is TRBD1, per 5 matching bases. The source material was memory CD4+ T cells sorted from blood. In the paper's terms, the cell subset or site label means: CD45RA-negative fraction. This clonotype originated in a man aged 18 to 30 in good health. The CDR3: CASRMGTPSYGYTF. The bases are TGTGCCAGCCGGATGGGGACGCCCAGCTATGGCTACACCTTC.